This T cell receptor (beta chain) was sequenced during a study of neurological immune-mediated disorders. Study-level results: Across subjects, no CDR3 amino acid sequence appeared in expanded clones of more than one subject, a finding that suggested private repertoires in all groups.

Time point given: longitudinal time-point 1 (baseline). PBMCs stored at -80 C, numbering 2 million, were the origin of the unsorted libraries. The sample holds many counts of this clonotype. Its antigen is unidentified. The authors made cDNA by 5'RACE with 10-nucleotide random UMIs. TCRdb recomputed calls from the 5' RACE reads with MiXCR, one row per CDR3 protein. There are fewer than 90,000 distinct CDR3 sequences in the sample; around 9.6% occur only once, and 9.6% lies in the top ten. The V end lost 4 bases, the J end lost 0 bases, and 17 bases lay between the germline ends. Germline CDR1 is SGHRS and CDR2 is YFSETQ. The CDR3 spans 17 residues.

Sequencing used PBMCs. The V and J genes are TRBV5-1 and TRBJ2-1; no definite D call. The sequence derives from a young man in good health. The CDR3 spells CASSLTGPASSYNEQFF. Here the CDR3 DNA reads TGCGCCAGCAGCCTTACCGGACCAGCGAGCTCCTACAATGAGCAGTTCTTC. Supplemented by reference TRBV5-1 and TRBJ2-1, the full variable domain reads KAGVTQTPRYLIKTRGQQVTLSCSPISGHRSVSWYQQTPGQGLQFLFEYFSETQRNKGNFPGRFSGRQFSNSRSEMNVSTLELGDSALYLCASSLTGPASSYNEQFFGPGTRLTVL.